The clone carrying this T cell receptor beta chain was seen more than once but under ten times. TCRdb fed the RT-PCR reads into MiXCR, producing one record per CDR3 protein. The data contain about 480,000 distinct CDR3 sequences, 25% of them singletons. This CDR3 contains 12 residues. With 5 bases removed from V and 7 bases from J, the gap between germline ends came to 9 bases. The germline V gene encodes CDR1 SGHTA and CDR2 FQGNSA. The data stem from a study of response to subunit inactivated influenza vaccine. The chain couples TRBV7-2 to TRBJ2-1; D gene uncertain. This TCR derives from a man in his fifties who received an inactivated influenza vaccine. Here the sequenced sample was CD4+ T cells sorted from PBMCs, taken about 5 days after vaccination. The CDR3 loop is CASSPTKNEQFF. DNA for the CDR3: TGTGCCAGCAGCCCTACTAAAAATGAGCAGTTCTTC.